A selection of T cell receptor beta chains follows, all from one sample in a study of blood T cells in healthy people across ages. TCRdb itself ran the 5' RACE reads through MiXCR, one entry per CDR3 protein. Counted here are about 1.4 million distinct CDR3 sequences, almost 60% occurring once; the ten biggest clones make up over 6.5%. Sequencing was carried out using blood. These receptors all come from a young man in good health. Both conserved end residues are part of each CDR3. The D gene is left open where the match is weak. Size is omitted from some rows. Given values are once, few, many or a class for expanded clones.

CDR3 | DNA | J | V | length | D | size
CATSRDNLNTEAFF | TGTGCCACCAGCAGAGACAACCTGAACACTGAAGCTTTCTTT | TRBJ1-1 | TRBV15 | 14 | . | .
CASSQLQGDSYEQYF | TGTGCCAGCAGCCAACTACAGGGGGACTCCTACGAGCAGTACTTC | TRBJ2-7 | TRBV3-1 | 15 | TRBD1 | once
CSANRDNYEQYF | TGCAGTGCTAATAGGGACAACTACGAGCAGTACTTC | TRBJ2-7 | TRBV20-1 | 12 | . | once
CASSLEERRTQYF | TGTGCCAGCAGCTTAGAGGAACGCCGTACGCAGTATTTT | TRBJ2-3 | TRBV7-2 | 13 | . | .
CASSTWTAKPKETQYF | TGTGCCAGCAGCACCTGGACAGCAAAGCCAAAAGAGACCCAGTACTTC | TRBJ2-5 | TRBV7-2 | 16 | . | .
CASSLTLDEQFF | TGCGCCAGCAGCTTAACCCTCGATGAGCAGTTCTTC | TRBJ2-1 | TRBV5-1 | 12 | . | .
CASSVPYRLEIHEQYF | TGTGCCAGCAGTGTCCCCTACAGGCTCGAAATCCACGAGCAGTACTTC | TRBJ2-7 | TRBV6-1 | 16 | . | .
CASQRGGGTDTQYF | TGTGCCAGTCAACGGGGGGGCGGCACAGATACGCAGTATTTT | TRBJ2-3 | TRBV6-5 | 14 | TRBD2 | .
CASSFRLDWETQYF | TGTGCCAGCAGCTTTAGGTTGGATTGGGAGACCCAGTACTTC | TRBJ2-5 | TRBV7-8 | 14 | . | .
CSALLAGGQETQYF | TGCAGTGCTTTACTAGCGGGGGGGCAAGAGACCCAGTACTTC | TRBJ2-5 | TRBV20-1 | 14 | TRBD2 | once
CASSHRDSQMETQYF | TGTGCCAGCAGCCACCGGGACAGTCAAATGGAGACCCAGTACTTC | TRBJ2-5 | TRBV13 | 15 | TRBD1 | .
CASSFGTVGPNYGYTF | TGTGCCAGCAGTTTTGGTACGGTGGGTCCCAACTATGGCTACACCTTC | TRBJ1-2 | TRBV12-3/TRBV12-4 | 16 | . | few
CTSSYRESGDTQYF | TGTACCAGCAGTTACAGAGAGAGCGGCGATACGCAGTATTTT | TRBJ2-3 | TRBV13 | 14 | . | .
CASSARGQAPPYGYTF | TGTGCCAGCAGCGCTAGGGGACAGGCCCCCCCCTATGGCTACACCTTC | TRBJ1-2 | TRBV9 | 16 | TRBD1 | .
CASSLGRPNSPLHF | TGTGCCAGCAGTTTGGGTAGGCCTAATTCACCCCTCCACTTT | TRBJ1-6 | TRBV6-2/TRBV6-3 | 14 | . | .
CASWGQGSGTEAFF | TGTGCCAGCTGGGGACAGGGATCAGGAACTGAAGCTTTCTTT | TRBJ1-1 | TRBV6-5 | 14 | TRBD1 | few
CASSLTFYGYTF | TGTGCCAGCAGCTTGACGTTCTATGGCTACACCTTC | TRBJ1-2 | TRBV11-2 | 12 | . | .
CASGPGQGISGANVLTF | TGTGCTAGTGGACCTGGACAGGGGATCTCTGGGGCCAACGTCCTGACTTTC | TRBJ2-6 | TRBV12-5 | 17 | TRBD1 | .
CSAETLAVGEYQETQYF | TGCAGTGCTGAAACCCTAGCGGTGGGAGAGTACCAAGAGACCCAGTACTTC | TRBJ2-5 | TRBV20-1 | 17 | TRBD2 | few
CASISGKLAGANVLTF | TGTGCCAGCATTTCGGGGAAGCTAGCTGGGGCCAACGTCCTGACTTTC | TRBJ2-6 | TRBV28 | 16 | . | .
CASSFKWGGQPQHF | TGTGCCAGCAGTTTCAAGTGGGGAGGGCAGCCCCAGCATTTT | TRBJ1-5 | TRBV28 | 14 | . | .
CASSFGRFNEQYF | TGTGCCAGCAGCTTCGGACGGTTCAACGAGCAGTACTTC | TRBJ2-7 | TRBV11-2 | 13 | . | .
CATSRELGRLEQYF | TGTGCCACCAGCAGAGAGCTCGGCCGGCTCGAGCAGTACTTC | TRBJ2-7 | TRBV15 | 14 | . | .
CASPSGLPGQGPEQYF | TGTGCCAGCCCCTCAGGGCTCCCGGGACAGGGTCCCGAGCAGTACTTC | TRBJ2-7 | TRBV21-1 | 16 | . | .
CASSQTGLNQPQHF | TGTGCCAGCAGCCAGACAGGGCTCAATCAGCCCCAGCATTTT | TRBJ1-5 | TRBV11-1 | 14 | TRBD1 | few
CASRRTRGATDTQYF | TGTGCCAGCAGGAGGACAAGGGGGGCAACAGATACGCAGTATTTT | TRBJ2-3 | TRBV2 | 15 | . | .
CASSLAGGGYTF | TGCGCCAGCAGCTTGGCTGGAGGAGGCTACACCTTC | TRBJ1-2 | TRBV9 | 12 | . | many
CSADGQGTTYEQYF | TGCAGTGCTGACGGACAGGGAACCACCTACGAGCAGTACTTC | TRBJ2-7 | TRBV20-1 | 14 | TRBD1 | few
CASTWSGGTYNEQFF | TGTGCCAGCACGTGGAGCGGGGGGACTTACAATGAGCAGTTCTTC | TRBJ2-1 | TRBV2 | 15 | TRBD2 | .
CSVDGGVDTGELFF | TGCAGCGTTGATGGGGGGGTGGACACCGGGGAGCTGTTTTTT | TRBJ2-2 | TRBV29-1 | 14 | TRBD2 | .
CASSLRGENEKLFF | TGTGCCAGCAGCCTCAGGGGGGAAAATGAAAAACTGTTTTTT | TRBJ1-4 | TRBV7-2 | 14 | TRBD1 | .
CASSQERQGSKNIQYF | TGCGCCAGCAGCCAAGAAAGACAGGGTTCCAAAAACATTCAGTACTTC | TRBJ2-4 | TRBV4-3 | 16 | TRBD1 | .
CSVEPTNYGYTF | TGCAGCGTTGAACCGACTAACTATGGCTACACCTTC | TRBJ1-2 | TRBV29-1 | 12 | . | few
CASSGFGVNGYTF | TGTGCCAGCAGTGGTTTCGGGGTAAATGGCTACACCTTC | TRBJ1-2 | TRBV25-1 | 13 | . | .
CASSRTTGAISRNEQFF | TGTGCCAGCAGCCGAACTACAGGGGCGATATCTCGAAATGAGCAGTTCTTC | TRBJ2-1 | TRBV21-1 | 17 | . | .
CASSPGQIATNEKLFF | TGTGCCAGCAGCCCGGGACAGATTGCAACTAATGAAAAACTGTTTTTT | TRBJ1-4 | TRBV3-1 | 16 | TRBD1 | few
CASSERAGDYEQYF | TGCGCCAGCAGTGAACGAGCGGGAGACTACGAGCAGTACTTC | TRBJ2-7 | TRBV10-2 | 14 | TRBD2 | .
CASSTGLADTDTQYF | TGTGCCAGCAGCACGGGACTAGCGGACACAGATACGCAGTATTTT | TRBJ2-3 | TRBV9 | 15 | TRBD2 | .
CASSGTKNTGELFF | TGTGCCAGCTCCGGGACAAAGAACACCGGGGAGCTGTTTTTT | TRBJ2-2 | TRBV12-3/TRBV12-4 | 14 | . | .
CATSGTGSNEQFF | TGTGCCACCAGCGGGACAGGTTCTAATGAGCAGTTCTTC | TRBJ2-1 | TRBV15 | 13 | TRBD1 | .
CASSSNRGGGGGRGYTF | TGTGCCAGCAGCTCAAACCGAGGGGGGGGCGGAGGGCGTGGCTACACCTTC | TRBJ1-2 | TRBV7-2 | 17 | . | .
CASSYAPRGEQYF | TGTGCCAGCAGTTACGCCCCAAGGGGGGAGCAGTACTTC | TRBJ2-4 | TRBV6-5 | 13 | . | .